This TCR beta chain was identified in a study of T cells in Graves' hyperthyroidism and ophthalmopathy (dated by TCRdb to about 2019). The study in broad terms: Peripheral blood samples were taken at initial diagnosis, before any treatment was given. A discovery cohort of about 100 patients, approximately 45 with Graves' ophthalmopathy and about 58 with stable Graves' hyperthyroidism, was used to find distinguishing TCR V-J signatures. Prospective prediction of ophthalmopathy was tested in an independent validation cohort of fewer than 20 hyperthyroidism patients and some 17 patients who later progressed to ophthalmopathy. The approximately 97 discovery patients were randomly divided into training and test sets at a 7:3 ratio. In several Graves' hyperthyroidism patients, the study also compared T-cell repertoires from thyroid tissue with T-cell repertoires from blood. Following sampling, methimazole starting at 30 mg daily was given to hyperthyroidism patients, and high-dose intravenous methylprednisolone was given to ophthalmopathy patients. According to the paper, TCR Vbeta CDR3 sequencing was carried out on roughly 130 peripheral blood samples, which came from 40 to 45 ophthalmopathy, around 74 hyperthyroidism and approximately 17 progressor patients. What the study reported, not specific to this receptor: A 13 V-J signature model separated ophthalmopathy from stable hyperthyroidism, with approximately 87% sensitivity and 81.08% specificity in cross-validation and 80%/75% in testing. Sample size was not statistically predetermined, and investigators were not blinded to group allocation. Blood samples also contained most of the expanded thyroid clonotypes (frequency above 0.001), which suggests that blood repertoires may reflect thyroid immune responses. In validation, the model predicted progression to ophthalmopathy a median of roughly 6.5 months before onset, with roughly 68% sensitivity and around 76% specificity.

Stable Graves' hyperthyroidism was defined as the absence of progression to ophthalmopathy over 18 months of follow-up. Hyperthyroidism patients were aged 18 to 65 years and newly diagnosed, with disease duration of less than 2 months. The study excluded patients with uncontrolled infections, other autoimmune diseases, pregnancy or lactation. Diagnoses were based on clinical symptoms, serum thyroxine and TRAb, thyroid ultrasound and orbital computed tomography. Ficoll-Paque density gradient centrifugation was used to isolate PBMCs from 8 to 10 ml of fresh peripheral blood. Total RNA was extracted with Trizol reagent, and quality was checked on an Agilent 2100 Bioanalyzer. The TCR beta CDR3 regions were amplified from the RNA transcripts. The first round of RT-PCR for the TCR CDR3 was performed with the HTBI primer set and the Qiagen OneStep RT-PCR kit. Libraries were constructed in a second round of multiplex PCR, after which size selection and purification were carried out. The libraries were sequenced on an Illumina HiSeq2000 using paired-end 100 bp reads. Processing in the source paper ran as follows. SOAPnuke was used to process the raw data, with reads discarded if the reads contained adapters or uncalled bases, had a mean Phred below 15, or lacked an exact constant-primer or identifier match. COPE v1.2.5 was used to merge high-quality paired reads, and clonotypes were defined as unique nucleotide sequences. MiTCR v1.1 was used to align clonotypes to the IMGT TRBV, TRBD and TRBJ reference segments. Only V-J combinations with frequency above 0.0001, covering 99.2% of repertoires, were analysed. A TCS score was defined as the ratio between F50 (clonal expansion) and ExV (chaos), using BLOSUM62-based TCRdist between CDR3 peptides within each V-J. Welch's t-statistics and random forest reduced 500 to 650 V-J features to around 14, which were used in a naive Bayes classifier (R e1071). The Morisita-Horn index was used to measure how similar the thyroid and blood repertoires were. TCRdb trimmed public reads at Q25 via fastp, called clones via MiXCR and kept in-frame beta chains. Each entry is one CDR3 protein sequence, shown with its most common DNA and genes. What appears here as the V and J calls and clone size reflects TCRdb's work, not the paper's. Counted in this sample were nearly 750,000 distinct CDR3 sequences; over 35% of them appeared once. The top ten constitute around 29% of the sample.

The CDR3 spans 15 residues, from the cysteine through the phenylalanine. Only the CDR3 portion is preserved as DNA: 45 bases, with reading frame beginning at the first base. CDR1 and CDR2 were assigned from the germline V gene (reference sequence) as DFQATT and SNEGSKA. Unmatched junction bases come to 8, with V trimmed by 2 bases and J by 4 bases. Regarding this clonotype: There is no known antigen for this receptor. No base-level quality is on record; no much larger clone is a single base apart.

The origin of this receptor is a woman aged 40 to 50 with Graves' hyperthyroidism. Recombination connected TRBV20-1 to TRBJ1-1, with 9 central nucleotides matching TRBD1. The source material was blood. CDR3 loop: CSARIGQGSSTEAFF. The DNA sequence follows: TGCAGTGCTAGAATCGGACAGGGGTCATCCACTGAAGCTTTCTTT.